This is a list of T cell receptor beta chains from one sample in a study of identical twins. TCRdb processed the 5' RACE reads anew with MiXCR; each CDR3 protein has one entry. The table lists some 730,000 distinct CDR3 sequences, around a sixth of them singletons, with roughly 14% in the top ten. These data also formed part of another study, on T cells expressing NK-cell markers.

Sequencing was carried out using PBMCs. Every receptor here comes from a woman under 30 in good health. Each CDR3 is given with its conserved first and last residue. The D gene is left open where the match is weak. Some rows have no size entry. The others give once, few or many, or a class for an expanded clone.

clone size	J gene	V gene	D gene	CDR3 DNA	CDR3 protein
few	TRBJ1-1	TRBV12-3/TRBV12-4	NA	TGTGCCAGCAGCCTGTCTTGGGACACTGAAGCTTTCTTT	CASSLSWDTEAFF
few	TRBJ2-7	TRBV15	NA	TGTGCCACCAGCAGCGGCGTGAACTACGAGCAGTACTTC	CATSSGVNYEQYF
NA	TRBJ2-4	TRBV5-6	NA	TGTGCCAGCAGCATGGGACTAGCCAAAAACATTCAGTACTTC	CASSMGLAKNIQYF
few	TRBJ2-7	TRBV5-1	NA	TGTGCCAGCAGCTTGGGAGGAAGCGAGCAGTACTTC	CASSLGGSEQYF
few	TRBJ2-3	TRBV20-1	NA	TGCAGTGGAATCCATTCTAGCACAGATACGCAGTATTTT	CSGIHSSTDTQYF
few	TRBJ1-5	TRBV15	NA	TGTGCCACCAGCATTGCAGTAGGAGGCCAGCCCCAGCATTTT	CATSIAVGGQPQHF
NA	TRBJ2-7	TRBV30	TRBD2	TGTGCCTGGAGTGCGGGAGGTTCCTACGAGCAGTACTTC	CAWSAGGSYEQYF
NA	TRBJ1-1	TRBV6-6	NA	TGTGCCAGCAGGGCAGGACTCCCTGAAGCTTTCTTT	CASRAGLPEAFF
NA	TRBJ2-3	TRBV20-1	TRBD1	TGCAGTGCTAGAGGGTACCCGGGACAGGGATTCACAGATACGCAGTATTTT	CSARGYPGQGFTDTQYF
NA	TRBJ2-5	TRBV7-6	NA	TGTGCCAGCAGCTTAGCGGGGTTCCAAGAGACCCAGTACTTC	CASSLAGFQETQYF
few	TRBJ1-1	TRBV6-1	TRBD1	TGTGCCAGCAGTACAGGGGCCTTGGGAGCTTTCTTT	CASSTGALGAFF
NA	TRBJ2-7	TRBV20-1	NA	TGCAGTGCTACGCCCGTGATTGGGGGCTACGAGCAGTACTTC	CSATPVIGGYEQYF
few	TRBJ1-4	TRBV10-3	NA	TGTGCCATCATTGCGGCAGGGGAACCTAATGAAAAACTGTTTTTT	CAIIAAGEPNEKLFF
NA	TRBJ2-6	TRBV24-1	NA	TGTGCCACCAAAGAATGGCACAGGGATTATGACTCTGGGGCCAACGTCCTGACTTTC	CATKEWHRDYDSGANVLTF
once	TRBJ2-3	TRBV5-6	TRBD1	TGTACCAGCAGCCGACAGGGGGGAGATACGCAGTATTTT	CTSSRQGGDTQYF
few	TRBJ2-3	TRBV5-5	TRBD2	TGTGCCAGCAGCTTGGATGGACTAGCGGGAGAAGATACGCAGTATTTT	CASSLDGLAGEDTQYF
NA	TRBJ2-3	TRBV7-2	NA	TGTGCCAGCAGCTTAGCCCAATCTGGGGCAGATACGCAGTATTTT	CASSLAQSGADTQYF
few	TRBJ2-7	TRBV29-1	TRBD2	TGCAGCGTTGTTCCGGGAGGCCACGAGCAGTACTTC	CSVVPGGHEQYF
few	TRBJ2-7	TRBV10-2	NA	TGCGCCAGCAGTTCTAGAAGACAGGCGGGCTACGAGCAGTACTTC	CASSSRRQAGYEQYF
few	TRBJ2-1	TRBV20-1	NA	TGCAGTGCTAGAGATATAAGGGGCGGCCACAGCTCCTACAATGAGCAGTTCTTC	CSARDIRGGHSSYNEQFF
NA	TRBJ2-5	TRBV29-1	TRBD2	TGCAGCGCTAGAGTAGCGGGGCGGAAAGAGACCCATTACTTC	CSARVAGRKETHYF